This T cell receptor beta chain was observed in a study of T cell repertoires in aging, cancer and after chemotherapy. Study-wide context: Donor ages fell into six groups from 30 or younger up to 70 or older. Paired samples before and after chemotherapy came from chronic lymphocytic leukemia patients on fludarabine- or bendamustine-based regimens. Around 8.8 million TCR reads made up the full dataset. Study conclusions and caveats: Hematological cancer patients had lymphoid organ infiltration that may impair thymic emigration or T cell expansion.

Peripheral blood genomic DNA, not sorted cells or RNA, was the template. Concerning this clonotype: The antigen is unknown.

The CDR3 has 13 amino acids. The germline V gene has CDR1 LNHDA and CDR2 SQIVND (reference sequence). V dropped 5 bases and J dropped 2 bases, with 9 bases sitting between them. A mixed TRB-A/B primer pool amplified rearranged TRB by multiplex touch-down PCR. TCRdb passed the multiplex PCR reads through MiXCR, listing each CDR3 protein once. The sample holds 2,000 to 3,000 distinct CDR3 sequences, about 54% seen once. Material: blood. This chain connects TRBV19 to TRBJ2-5, with D perhaps matching TRBD2 (5 bases). The receptor comes from a human donor with a blood cancer. CDR3 nucleotides: TGTGCCAGTAGTCCTCCGGGACAAGAGACCCAGTACTTC. It codes for CASSPPGQETQYF. Combining the CDR3 with reference TRBV19 and TRBJ2-5 gives the whole variable domain DGGITQSPKYLFRKEGQNVTLSCEQNLNHDAMYWYRQDPGQGLRLIYYSQIVNDFQKGDIAEGYSVSREKKESFPLTVTSAQKNPTAFYLCASSPPGQETQYFGPGTRLLVL.